The clone carrying this TCR beta chain was detected a few times. What it binds is not known. Germline-derived CDR1 and CDR2 are SGHTA and FQGNSA. V gave up 1 base and J gave up 6 bases, with 6 bases separating them. CDR3 length equals 12 residues. These data are taken from a study of T cell repertoires in cytomegalovirus infection. MiXCR, run by TCRdb on the reads, gives a single entry per CDR3 protein. The profile covers approximately 280,000 distinct CDR3 sequences, with about 20% appearing a single time and approximately 20% taken by the ten largest. The chain is built from TRBV7-2 and TRBJ1-1; D is uncertain. The TCR comes from a human donor in good health (CMV status not recorded). Some clones in this sample may be carry-over from other donors' samples. Specimen: cultured PBMCs, collected from culture after CMV antigen stimulation. The CDR3 DNA is TGTGCCAGCAGCTTAGGGGTCGCTGAAGCTTTCTTT. Translated, it gives CASSLGVAEAFF.